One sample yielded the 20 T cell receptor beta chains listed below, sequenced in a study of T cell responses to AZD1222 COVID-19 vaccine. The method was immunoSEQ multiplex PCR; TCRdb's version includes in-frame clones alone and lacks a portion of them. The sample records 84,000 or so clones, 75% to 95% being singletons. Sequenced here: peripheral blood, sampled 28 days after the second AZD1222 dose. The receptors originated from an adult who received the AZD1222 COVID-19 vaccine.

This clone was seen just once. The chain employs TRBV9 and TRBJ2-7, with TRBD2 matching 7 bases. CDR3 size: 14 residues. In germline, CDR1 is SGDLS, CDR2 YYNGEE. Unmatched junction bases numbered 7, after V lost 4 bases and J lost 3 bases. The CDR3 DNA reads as TGTGCCAGCAGCCGGAGGGGAGGGCGCTACGAGCAGTACTTC. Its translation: CASSRRGGRYEQYF.

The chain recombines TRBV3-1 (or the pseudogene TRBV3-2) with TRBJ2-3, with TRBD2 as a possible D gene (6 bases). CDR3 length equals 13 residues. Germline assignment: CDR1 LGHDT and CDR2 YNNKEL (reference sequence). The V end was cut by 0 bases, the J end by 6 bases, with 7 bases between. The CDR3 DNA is TGTGCCAGCAGCCAAGATCGGGGGGATACGCAGTATTTT. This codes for CASSQDRGDTQYF.

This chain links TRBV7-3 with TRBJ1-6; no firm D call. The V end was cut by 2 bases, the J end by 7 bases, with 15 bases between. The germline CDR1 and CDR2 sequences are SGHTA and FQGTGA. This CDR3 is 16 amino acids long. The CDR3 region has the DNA TGTGCCAGCAGCTTACTTCCCGGTGGGGTCAATTCACCCCTCCACTTT. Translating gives CASSLLPGGVNSPLHF.

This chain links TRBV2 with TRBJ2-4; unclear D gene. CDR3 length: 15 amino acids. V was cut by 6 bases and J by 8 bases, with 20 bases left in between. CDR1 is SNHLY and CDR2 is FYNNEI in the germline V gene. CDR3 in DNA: TGTGCCAGCAGCCAGGCTACGCCCCGAAATGACATTCAGTACTTC. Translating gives CASSQATPRNDIQYF.

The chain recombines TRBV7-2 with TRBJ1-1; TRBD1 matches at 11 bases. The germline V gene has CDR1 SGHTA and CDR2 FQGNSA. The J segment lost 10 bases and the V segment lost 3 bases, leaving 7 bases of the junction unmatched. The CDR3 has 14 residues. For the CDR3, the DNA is TGTGCCAGCAGCTTTACCGGGACAGGGGGGTCAGCTTTCTTT. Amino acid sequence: CASSFTGTGGSAFF.

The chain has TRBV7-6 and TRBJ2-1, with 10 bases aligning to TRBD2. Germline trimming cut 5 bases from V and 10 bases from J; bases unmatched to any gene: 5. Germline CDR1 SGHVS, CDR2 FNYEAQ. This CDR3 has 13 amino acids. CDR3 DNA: TGTGCCAGCAGCACAACTAGCGGGACAGAGCAGTTCTTC. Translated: CASSTTSGTEQFF.

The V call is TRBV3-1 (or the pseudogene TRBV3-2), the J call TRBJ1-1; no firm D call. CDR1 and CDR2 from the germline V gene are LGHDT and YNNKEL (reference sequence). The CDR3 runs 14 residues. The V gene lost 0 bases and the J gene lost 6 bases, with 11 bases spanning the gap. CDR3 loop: CASSQDWGIAEAFF. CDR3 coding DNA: TGTGCCAGCAGCCAAGATTGGGGTATAGCTGAAGCTTTCTTT.

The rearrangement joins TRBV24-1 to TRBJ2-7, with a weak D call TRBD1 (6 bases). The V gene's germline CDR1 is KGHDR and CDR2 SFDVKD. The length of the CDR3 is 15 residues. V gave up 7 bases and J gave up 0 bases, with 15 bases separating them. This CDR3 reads CATSAPGTPSYEQYF. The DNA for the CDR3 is TGTGCCACCAGCGCCCCCGGGACACCCTCCTACGAGCAGTACTTC.

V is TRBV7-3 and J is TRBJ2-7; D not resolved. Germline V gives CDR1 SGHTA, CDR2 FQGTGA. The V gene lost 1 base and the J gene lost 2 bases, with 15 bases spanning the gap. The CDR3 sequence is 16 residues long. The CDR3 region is CASSLISRPIPYEQYF. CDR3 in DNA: TGTGCCAGCAGCTTAATCTCCAGGCCCATCCCCTACGAGCAGTACTTC.

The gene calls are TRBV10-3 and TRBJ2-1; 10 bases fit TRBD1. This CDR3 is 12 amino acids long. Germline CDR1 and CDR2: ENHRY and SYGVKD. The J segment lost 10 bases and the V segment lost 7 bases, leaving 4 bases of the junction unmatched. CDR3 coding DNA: TGTGCCATCATGACGACAGGGGGCGAGCAGTTCTTC. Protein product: CAIMTTGGEQFF.

The CDR3 DNA follows: TGTGCCAGCAGAAAGGCCCGGCCCGGTAATCAGCCCCAGCATTTT. Translation gives CASRKARPGNQPQHF. The chain is built from TRBV6-5 and TRBJ1-5; D not resolved. The V end lost 6 bases, the J end lost 4 bases, and 16 bases lay between the germline ends. CDR3 length equals 15 residues. CDR1 is MNHEY, CDR2 SVGAGI, per germline.

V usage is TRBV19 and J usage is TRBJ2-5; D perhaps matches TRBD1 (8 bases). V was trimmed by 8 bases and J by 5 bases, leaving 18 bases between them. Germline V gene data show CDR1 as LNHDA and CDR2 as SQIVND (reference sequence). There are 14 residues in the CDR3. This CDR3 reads CASERTGRGETQYF. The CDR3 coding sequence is TGTGCCAGTGAAAGGACAGGGAGGGGCGAGACCCAGTACTTC.

CDR3 nucleotides: TGTGCCAGCAGCCCTGAAAGGGGGGCAGATAATTCACCCCTCCACTTT. Translated: CASSPERGADNSPLHF. The V and J genes are TRBV9 and TRBJ1-6; possible D gene TRBD1, 6 bases. This CDR3 has 16 amino acids. Trimming shortened V by 4 bases and J by 5 bases, and 16 bases separated the two germline ends. Germline-derived CDR1 and CDR2 are SGDLS and YYNGEE.

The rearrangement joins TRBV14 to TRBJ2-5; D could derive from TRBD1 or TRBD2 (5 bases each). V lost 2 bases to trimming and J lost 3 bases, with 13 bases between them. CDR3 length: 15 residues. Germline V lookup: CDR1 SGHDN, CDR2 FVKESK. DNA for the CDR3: TGTGCCAGCAGCCAACCGGGGACCCAGGAAGAGACCCAGTACTTC. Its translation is CASSQPGTQEETQYF.

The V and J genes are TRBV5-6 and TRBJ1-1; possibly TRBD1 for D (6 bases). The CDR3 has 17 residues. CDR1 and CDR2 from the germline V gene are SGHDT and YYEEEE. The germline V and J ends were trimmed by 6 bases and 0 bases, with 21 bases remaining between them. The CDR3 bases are TGTGCCAGCAAAAGACAGGCGCAGAATTTCATGAACACTGAAGCTTTCTTT. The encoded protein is CASKRQAQNFMNTEAFF.

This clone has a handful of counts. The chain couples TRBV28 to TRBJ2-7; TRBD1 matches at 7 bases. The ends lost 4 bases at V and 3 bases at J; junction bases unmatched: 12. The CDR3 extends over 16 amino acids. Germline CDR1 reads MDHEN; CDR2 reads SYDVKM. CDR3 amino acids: CASSSLSPGQNYEQYF. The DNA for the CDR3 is TGTGCCAGCAGTTCCCTCTCACCGGGACAGAACTACGAGCAGTACTTC.

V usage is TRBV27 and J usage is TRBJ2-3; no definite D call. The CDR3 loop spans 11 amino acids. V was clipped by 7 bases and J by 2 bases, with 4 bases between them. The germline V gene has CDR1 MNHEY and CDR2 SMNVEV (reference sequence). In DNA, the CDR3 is TGTGCCAGCATGAACACAGATACGCAGTATTTT. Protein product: CASMNTDTQYF.

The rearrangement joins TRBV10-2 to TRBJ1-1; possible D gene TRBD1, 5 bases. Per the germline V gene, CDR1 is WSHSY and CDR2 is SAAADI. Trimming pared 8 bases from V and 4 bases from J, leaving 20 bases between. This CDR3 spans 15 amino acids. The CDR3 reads CASRGLKGGVTEAFF. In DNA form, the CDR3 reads TGCGCCAGCCGAGGCCTCAAAGGAGGGGTCACTGAAGCTTTCTTT.

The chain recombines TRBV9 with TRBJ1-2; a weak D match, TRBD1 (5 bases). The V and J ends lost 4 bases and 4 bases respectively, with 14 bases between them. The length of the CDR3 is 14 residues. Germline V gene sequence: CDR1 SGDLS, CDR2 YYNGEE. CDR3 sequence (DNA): TGTGCCAGCAGCCCCCTCCGGGGGGGCTATGGCTACACCTTC. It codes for CASSPLRGGYGYTF.

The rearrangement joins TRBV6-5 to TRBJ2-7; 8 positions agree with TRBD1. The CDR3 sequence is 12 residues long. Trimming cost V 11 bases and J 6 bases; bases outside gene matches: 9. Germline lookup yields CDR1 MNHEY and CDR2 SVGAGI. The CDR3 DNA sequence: TGTGCCTCCCTGACAGGGGCCGGCGAGCAGTACTTC. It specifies CASLTGAGEQYF.